The clone carrying this T cell receptor beta chain was found many times. What it binds is unknown. This specimen belongs to a study of regulatory T cells in long-lasting Graves disease. Regarding the study as a whole: Persistent disease favored TRBV28, TRBJ1-2 and TRBJ2-5. A reduction in accuracy may have resulted from the small sample size.

With iRepertoire HTBI primers and Arm-PCR of CDR3 regions, TCR beta libraries were built. TCRdb reanalysed the multiplex PCR reads using MiXCR and keeps one entry per CDR3 protein. The profile shows about 500,000 distinct CDR3 sequences, roughly 15% of them singletons. There are 11 residues in the CDR3. Germline loops: CDR1 MNHNS, CDR2 SASEGT. The V end lost 6 bases, the J end lost 2 bases, and 4 bases lay between the germline ends. Time point described: newly diagnosed GD, antithyroid drugs for less than 3 months. Extracted RNA from PBMCs served as the source of the TCR library. This sample was shared with a second study, whose subject was T cells in Graves' hyperthyroidism and ophthalmopathy. Per that paper: Graves' hyperthyroidism showing no ophthalmopathy progression within 18 months was considered stable. Blood samples included most of the expanded thyroid clonotypes exceeding 0.001.

The V gene is TRBV6-1, the J gene TRBJ1-2; D is unclear. The source of this sequence is a man aged 35-49 years with Graves disease. Here the sequenced sample was peripheral blood mononuclear cells (PBMCs), taken at new diagnosis, from a patient treated with antithyroid drugs. CDR3 sequence reads: CASRSNYGYTF. CDR3 nucleotides: TGTGCCAGCAGGAGCAACTATGGCTACACCTTC.